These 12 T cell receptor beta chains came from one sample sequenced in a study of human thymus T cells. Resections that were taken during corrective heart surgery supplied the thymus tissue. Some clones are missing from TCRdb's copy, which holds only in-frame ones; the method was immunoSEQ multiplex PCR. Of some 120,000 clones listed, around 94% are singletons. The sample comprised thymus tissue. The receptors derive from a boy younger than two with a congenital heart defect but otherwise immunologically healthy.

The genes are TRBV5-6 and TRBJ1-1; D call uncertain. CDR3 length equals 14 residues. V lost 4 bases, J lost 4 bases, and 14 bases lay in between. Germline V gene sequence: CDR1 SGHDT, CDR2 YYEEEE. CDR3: CASSPNPQGTEAFF. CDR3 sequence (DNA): TGTGCCAGCAGCCCGAACCCCCAAGGCACTGAAGCTTTCTTT.

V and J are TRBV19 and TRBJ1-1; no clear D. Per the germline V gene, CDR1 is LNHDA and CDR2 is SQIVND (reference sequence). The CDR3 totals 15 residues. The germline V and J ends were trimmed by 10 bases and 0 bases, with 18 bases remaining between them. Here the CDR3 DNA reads TGTGCCACCCAAAGGACCCGGGAATTGAACACTGAAGCTTTCTTT. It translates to CATQRTRELNTEAFF.

CDR3 in amino acids: CASSELGDRPSTDTQYF. Here the CDR3 DNA reads TGTGCCAGCAGTGAATTGGGGGACAGACCAAGCACAGATACGCAGTATTTT. This rearrangement joins TRBV2 to TRBJ2-3, with 7 bases that match TRBD1. Germline V gene lookup returns CDR1 SNHLY and CDR2 FYNNEI. The CDR3 length is 17 residues. Losses at the gene ends were 2 bases for V and 0 bases for J; bases not matched to a gene: 8.

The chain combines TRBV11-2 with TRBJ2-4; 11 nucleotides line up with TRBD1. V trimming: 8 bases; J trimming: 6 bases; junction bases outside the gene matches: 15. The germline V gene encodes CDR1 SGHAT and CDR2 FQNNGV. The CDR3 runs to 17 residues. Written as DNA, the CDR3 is TGTGCCAGCCGACGGGGGGACAGGGGGAGTATGGGAAACATTCAGTACTTC. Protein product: CASRRGDRGSMGNIQYF.

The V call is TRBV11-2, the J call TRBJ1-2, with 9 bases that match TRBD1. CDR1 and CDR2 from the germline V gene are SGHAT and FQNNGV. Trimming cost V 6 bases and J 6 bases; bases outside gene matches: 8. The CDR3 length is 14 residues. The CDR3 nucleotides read TGTGCCAGCAGTAGAACCACAGGGGGCAATGGCTACACCTTC. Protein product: CASSRTTGGNGYTF.

CDR3 nucleotide sequence: TGTGCCAGCAGCTCCCGGGACAGGGGTGCCCCAGATACGCAGTATTTT. Translation: CASSSRDRGAPDTQYF. The chain links TRBV5-4 to TRBJ2-3, with 10 bases identical to TRBD1. The V and J ends lost 3 bases and 4 bases, in that order; junction bases with no gene match: 8. The CDR3 contains 16 residues. Germline assignment: CDR1 SGHNT and CDR2 YYREEE (reference sequence).

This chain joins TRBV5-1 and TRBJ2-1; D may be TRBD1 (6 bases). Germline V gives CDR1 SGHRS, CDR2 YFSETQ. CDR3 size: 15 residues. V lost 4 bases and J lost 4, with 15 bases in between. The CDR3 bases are TGCGCCAGCAGCCCGGGACAAGCTTATTACAATGAGCAGTTCTTC. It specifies CASSPGQAYYNEQFF.

CDR3 coding DNA: TGTGCCTGGAGTCGGCAGGGGGTGAGAACGAAGGGCTACACCTTC. It codes for CAWSRQGVRTKGYTF. The chain combines TRBV30 with TRBJ1-2; 7 bases match TRBD1. The V gene end was trimmed by 2 bases and the J gene end by 8 bases; junction bases not matched to a gene: 14. The CDR3 extends over 15 amino acids. Germline V lookup: CDR1 GTSNPN, CDR2 SVGIG (reference sequence).

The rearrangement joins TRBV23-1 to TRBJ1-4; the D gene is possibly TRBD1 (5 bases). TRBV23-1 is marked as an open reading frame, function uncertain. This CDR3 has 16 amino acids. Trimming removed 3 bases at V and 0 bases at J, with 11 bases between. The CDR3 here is CASSQGGSPTNEKLFF. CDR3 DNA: TGCGCCAGCAGTCAGGGGGGGTCCCCAACTAATGAAAAACTGTTTTTT.

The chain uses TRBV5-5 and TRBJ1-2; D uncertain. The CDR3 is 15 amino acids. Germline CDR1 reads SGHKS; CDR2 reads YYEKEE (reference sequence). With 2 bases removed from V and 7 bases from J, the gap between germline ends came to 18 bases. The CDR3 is CASSFGGGSRCGYTF. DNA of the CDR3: TGTGCCAGCAGCTTCGGAGGTGGGAGCCGTTGTGGCTACACCTTC.

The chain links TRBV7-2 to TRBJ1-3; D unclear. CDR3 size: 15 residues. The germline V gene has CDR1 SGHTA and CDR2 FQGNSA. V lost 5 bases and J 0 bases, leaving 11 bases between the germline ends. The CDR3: CASSHQQYSGNTIYF. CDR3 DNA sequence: TGTGCCAGCAGCCATCAACAGTACTCTGGAAACACCATATATTTT.

This chain's CDR3 is CATHSDTSENTEAFF. In DNA form, the CDR3 reads TGTGCCACCCACTCGGACACCAGTGAGAACACTGAAGCTTTCTTT. This chain joins TRBV7-9 and TRBJ1-1; tentative D call: TRBD1 (5 bases). Germline V gene sequence: CDR1 SEHNR, CDR2 FQNEAQ (reference sequence). The CDR3 totals 15 residues. Trimming took 10 bases from V and 1 from J, leaving 19 bases between them.